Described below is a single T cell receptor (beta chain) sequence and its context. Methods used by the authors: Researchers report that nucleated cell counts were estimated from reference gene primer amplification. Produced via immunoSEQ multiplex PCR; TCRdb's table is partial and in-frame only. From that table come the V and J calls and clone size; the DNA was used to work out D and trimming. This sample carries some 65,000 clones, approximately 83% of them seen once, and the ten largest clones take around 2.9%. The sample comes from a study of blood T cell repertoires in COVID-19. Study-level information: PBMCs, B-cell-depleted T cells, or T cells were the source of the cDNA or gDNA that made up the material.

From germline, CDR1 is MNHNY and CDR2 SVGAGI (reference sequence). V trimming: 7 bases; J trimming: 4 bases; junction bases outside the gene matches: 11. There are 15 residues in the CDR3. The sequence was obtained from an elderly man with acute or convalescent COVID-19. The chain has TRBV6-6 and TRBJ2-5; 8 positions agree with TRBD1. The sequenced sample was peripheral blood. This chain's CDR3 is CASTLDRVRGETQYF. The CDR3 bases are TGTGCCAGCACTTTGGACAGGGTTAGGGGAGAGACCCAGTACTTC.